Following are 15 T cell receptor beta chains from one sample sequenced in a study of beta chain features in type 1 diabetes. Investigators reverse transcribed all isolated RNA, so they sequenced expressed TCRB transcripts. Method: immunoSEQ multiplex PCR; TCRdb's copy keeps in-frame clones and lacks some. The repertoire has hundreds of thousands of clones, 15% of them found once; the top ten carry about 0.097%. Sequencing was done on a sample of naive CD4+ T cells from blood. The receptors come from a man in his late teens or twenties in good health.

This chain connects TRBV30 to TRBJ1-2; D not resolved. Trimming took 1 base from V and 7 from J, leaving 19 bases between them. This CDR3 has 15 residues. Germline V gives CDR1 GTSNPN, CDR2 SVGIG (reference sequence). Here the CDR3 DNA reads TGTGCCTGGAGTGGCCCGGGCCCAATGGCCGGTGGCTACACCTTC. This translates into CAWSGPGPMAGGYTF.

The rearrangement links TRBV7-3 to TRBJ2-7, with 7 bases identical to TRBD2. The CDR3 extends over 15 amino acids. CDR1 is SGHTA and CDR2 is FQGTGA in the germline V gene. Unmatched junction bases numbered 12, after V lost 4 bases and J lost 6 bases. CDR3 nucleotide sequence: TGTGCCAGCAGCTCTGCCGCGTACGGGGGGTCCGAGCAGTACTTC. Amino acid sequence: CASSSAAYGGSEQYF.

The chain recombines TRBV6-5 with TRBJ1-2; maybe TRBD1 (6 bases). Germline assignment: CDR1 MNHEY and CDR2 SVGAGI. With 1 base removed from V and 4 bases from J, the gap between germline ends came to 10 bases. The CDR3 has 14 residues. This chain's CDR3 is CASSYYGGFYGYTF. The DNA for the CDR3 is TGTGCCAGCAGTTACTACGGGGGCTTCTATGGCTACACCTTC.

CDR3: CAWSPDRGFSYEQYF. In DNA form, the CDR3 reads TGTGCCTGGAGCCCAGACAGGGGATTTTCCTACGAGCAGTACTTC. This chain uses TRBV30 with TRBJ2-7; 8 bases map to TRBD1. After removal of 3 bases from V and 1 base from J, the junction contained 8 bases not matched to a gene. Germline V gives CDR1 GTSNPN, CDR2 SVGIG (reference sequence). The CDR3 totals 15 residues.

A word on this clone: The same CDR3 can be traced to other DNA sequences in this sample. The V and J genes are TRBV29-1 and TRBJ1-1, with 7 bases lining up with TRBD1. There are 12 residues in the CDR3. The V gene's germline CDR1 is SQVTM and CDR2 ANQGSEA. J lost 5 bases, V lost 4 bases, and 4 bases had no gene match. The CDR3 loop reads CSVGQGWTEAFF. CDR3 nucleotide sequence: TGCAGCGTTGGACAGGGATGGACTGAAGCTTTCTTT.

On this clone itself: Other DNA sequences of this sample code for an identical CDR3. The CDR3 loop is CASSLVSTDTQYF. CDR3 nucleotides: TGTGCCAGCAGCTTAGTTAGCACAGATACGCAGTATTTT. The chain carries TRBV7-2 and TRBJ2-3; unclear D gene. Trimming stripped 1 base from V and 0 bases from J, with 2 bases between. The CDR3 spans 13 residues. The germline V gene has CDR1 SGHTA and CDR2 FQGNSA.

V gene TRBV27 combines with J gene TRBJ1-5; D may be TRBD1 (5 bases). The CDR3 loop spans 14 amino acids. Germline V gene sequence: CDR1 MNHEY, CDR2 SMNVEV (reference sequence). Trimming removed 1 base from V and 6 bases from J, with 10 bases in between. CDR3 DNA sequence: TGTGCCAGCAGTTTATTCAGGGATTCTCAGCCCCAGCATTTT. Translation gives CASSLFRDSQPQHF.

This clone was counted a few times. The chain combines TRBV29-1 with TRBJ2-2; tentatively, D is TRBD1 (5 bases). Germline V gives CDR1 SQVTM, CDR2 ANQGSEA. The CDR3 covers 11 residues. The V end was cut by 7 bases, the J end by 5 bases, with 8 bases between. This CDR3 reads CSAAGTGELFF. The CDR3 DNA is TGCAGCGCGGCAGGGACCGGGGAGCTGTTTTTT.

This clone turned up a few times. The V gene is TRBV4-3, the J gene TRBJ1-2; 9 bases agree with TRBD1. After removal of 1 base from V and 0 bases from J, the junction contained 3 bases not matched to a gene. CDR3 length: 16 residues. Germline V lookup: CDR1 LGHNA, CDR2 YSLEER. The CDR3 here is CASSQGQGESNYGYTF. The CDR3 DNA reads TGCGCCAGCAGCCAAGGACAGGGGGAATCTAACTATGGCTACACCTTC.

This clone came up a few times. This chain joins TRBV27 and TRBJ1-2; D gene unclear. Germline V gives CDR1 MNHEY, CDR2 SMNVEV (reference sequence). This CDR3 has 16 residues. The germline V and J ends were trimmed by 6 bases and 3 bases, with 20 bases remaining between them. CDR3 region: CASRSPLRNLDYGYTF. The CDR3 DNA sequence: TGTGCCAGCAGGAGCCCGCTTCGGAACCTTGACTATGGCTACACCTTC.

This clone occurred a few times. The chain recombines TRBV29-1 with TRBJ2-2; D gene uncertain. The V gene's germline CDR1 is SQVTM and CDR2 ANQGSEA. The CDR3 is made up of 14 amino acids. V was trimmed by 4 bases and J by 8 bases, leaving 17 bases between them. The DNA for the CDR3 is TGCAGCGTTGTGGGCCGTACGGCCCGGGGGGAGCTGTTTTTT. This codes for CSVVGRTARGELFF.

A remark on this clone: Other nucleotide sequences in the sample specify the same CDR3. The J gene is TRBJ2-1, the V gene TRBV5-1, with no clear D. With 4 bases removed from V and 5 bases from J, the gap between germline ends came to 4 bases. The CDR3 runs 11 residues. The germline CDR1 and CDR2 sequences are SGHRS and YFSETQ. The CDR3 protein is CASSLNNEQFF. The CDR3 DNA is TGCGCCAGCAGCCTTAACAATGAGCAGTTCTTC.

This clone was seen a handful of times. V is TRBV4-1 and J is TRBJ2-2, with a possible D match to TRBD1 (5 bases). The CDR3 has 15 amino acids. V was cut by 2 bases and J by 2 bases, with 9 bases left in between. Germline V gene lookup returns CDR1 MGHRA and CDR2 YSYEKL. This CDR3 is CASSQPRDNTGELFF. The DNA for the CDR3 is TGCGCCAGCAGCCAACCCAGGGATAACACCGGGGAGCTGTTTTTT.

The chain employs TRBV7-3 and TRBJ1-4, with D possibly matching TRBD1 (5 bases). The CDR3 is made up of 14 amino acids. Trimming removed 1 base from V and 8 bases from J, with 11 bases in between. Per the germline V gene, CDR1 is SGHTA and CDR2 is FQGTGA. The CDR3 DNA reads as TGTGCCAGCAGCTTAATGGGGACGGCAGAAAAACTGTTTTTT. Translating gives CASSLMGTAEKLFF.

This clone was seen more than once but under ten times. The rearrangement uses TRBV5-1 and TRBJ1-2; possibly TRBD1 for D (6 bases). The length of the CDR3 is 14 residues. V gave up 1 base and J gave up 6 bases, with 13 bases separating them. Germline V CDR1 and CDR2: SGHRS, YFSETQ. CDR3 sequence reads: CASSLQGGENGYTF. Here the CDR3 DNA reads TGCGCCAGCAGCTTGCAAGGGGGAGAAAATGGCTACACCTTC.